A selection of T cell receptor beta chains follows, all from one sample in a study of blood T cell repertoires in COVID-19. The table came from immunoSEQ multiplex PCR; TCRdb's copy has only in-frame clones and leaves some out. Among around 56,000 clones listed, around 86% were seen once. The sequenced sample consisted of peripheral blood. The receptor source for this set is a woman of 80 years or more with active or convalescent COVID-19. The CDR3 runs from the conserved cysteine through the conserved F or W. Each record gives: V gene, D gene, clone size, J gene, CDR3 protein, CDR3 DNA. D genes are given only for firm matches. Some rows mark clone size as missing; the rest say once, few, many or name a class of expanded clone.

TRBV6-6,TRBD1,-,TRBJ1-1,CASSPRGTGLGNTEAFF,TGTGCCAGCAGTCCCCGCGGGACAGGTTTAGGGAACACTGAAGCTTTCTTT
TRBV6-5,-,-,TRBJ1-1,CASTDLNRDTEAFF,TGTGCCAGCACCGACCTTAACCGGGACACTGAAGCTTTCTTT
TRBV4-2,-,-,TRBJ1-1,CASSLTVLRPAGTEAFF,TGTGCCAGCAGCCTAACGGTGCTAAGACCGGCGGGCACTGAAGCTTTCTTT
TRBV28,-,few,TRBJ1-4,CASSLPVGGSEKLFF,TGTGCCAGCAGTTTGCCGGTTGGAGGGAGTGAAAAACTGTTTTTT
TRBV7-2,TRBD2,-,TRBJ2-1,CASSLGLAGGVSSYNEQFF,TGTGCCAGCAGCCTGGGACTAGCGGGGGGGGTAAGCTCCTACAATGAGCAGTTCTTC
TRBV7-9,-,-,TRBJ2-5,CASTAGQETQYF,TGTGCCAGTACGGCAGGGCAAGAGACCCAGTACTTC
TRBV6-9,TRBD2,-,TRBJ2-5,CAQLAGFQETQYF,TGTGCCCAATTAGCGGGGTTTCAAGAGACCCAGTACTTC
TRBV7-9,-,-,TRBJ2-7,CASSLGLNEQYF,TGTGCCAGCAGCTTGGGGCTAAACGAGCAGTACTTC
TRBV18,TRBD1,-,TRBJ2-3,CASSPPDRVTDTQYF,TGTGCCAGCTCACCGCCAGACAGGGTTACAGATACGCAGTATTTT
TRBV7-8,-,once,TRBJ1-1,CASTRLVNTEAFF,TGTGCCAGCACCCGTTTAGTAAACACTGAAGCTTTCTTT
TRBV7-6,-,few,TRBJ1-5,CASSLAPNQPQHF,TGTGCCAGCAGCTTGGCCCCGAATCAGCCCCAGCATTTT
TRBV2,TRBD1,-,TRBJ2-7,CASRLGQGANEQYF,TGTGCCAGCAGATTGGGACAGGGGGCGAACGAGCAGTACTTC
TRBV3-1/TRBV3-2,TRBD2,-,TRBJ2-5,CASSQGTSGRGGQETQYF,TGTGCCAGCAGCCAAGGGACTAGCGGGCGAGGGGGCCAAGAGACCCAGTACTTC
TRBV29-1,-,-,TRBJ2-1,CSVEEITNNEQFF,TGCAGCGTTGAGGAGATCACTAACAATGAGCAGTTCTTC
TRBV4-3,-,-,TRBJ1-1,CASSQDRWSNGGAATEAFF,TGCGCCAGCAGCCAAGATAGATGGTCGAACGGGGGGGCGGCCACTGAAGCTTTCTTT
TRBV7-2,-,few,TRBJ1-1,CASSLWGVNTEAFF,TGTGCCAGCAGCTTATGGGGAGTGAACACTGAAGCTTTCTTT
TRBV27,TRBD1,-,TRBJ1-2,CASSPDRAGYTF,TGTGCCAGCAGTCCGGACAGGGCTGGCTACACCTTC
TRBV27,TRBD1,-,TRBJ1-2,CASSLSWTGNNGYTF,TGTGCCAGCAGTTTATCTTGGACAGGGAATAATGGCTACACCTTC
TRBV20-1,TRBD1,-,TRBJ2-7,CSASGTGDSYEQYF,TGCAGTGCTAGTGGGACAGGAGATTCCTACGAGCAGTACTTC
TRBV18,-,-,TRBJ1-2,CASSFQGLGYGYTF,TGTGCCAGCTCCTTTCAGGGGTTGGGCTATGGCTACACCTTC
TRBV7-9,-,-,TRBJ1-6,CASSISSYNSPLHF,TGTGCCAGCAGCATTAGCTCCTATAATTCACCCCTCCACTTT
TRBV5-1,-,-,TRBJ2-1,CASSLELNEQFF,TGCGCCAGCAGCTTAGAGCTCAATGAGCAGTTCTTC
TRBV19,TRBD1,-,TRBJ1-6,CASSQGGPLHF,TGTGCCAGTAGTCAGGGGGGACCCCTCCACTTT